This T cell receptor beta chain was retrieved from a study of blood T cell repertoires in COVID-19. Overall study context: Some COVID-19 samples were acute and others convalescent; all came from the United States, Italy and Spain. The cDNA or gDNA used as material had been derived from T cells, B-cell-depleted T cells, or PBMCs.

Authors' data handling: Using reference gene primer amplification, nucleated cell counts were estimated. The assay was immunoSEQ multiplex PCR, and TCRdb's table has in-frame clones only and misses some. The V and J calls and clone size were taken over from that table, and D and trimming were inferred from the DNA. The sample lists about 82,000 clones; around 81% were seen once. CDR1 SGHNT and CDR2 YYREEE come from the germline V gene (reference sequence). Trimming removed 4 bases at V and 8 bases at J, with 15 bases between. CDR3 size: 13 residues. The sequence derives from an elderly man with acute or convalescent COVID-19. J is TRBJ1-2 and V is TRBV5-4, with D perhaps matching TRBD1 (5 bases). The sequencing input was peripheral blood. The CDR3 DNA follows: TGTGCCAGCAGCGAATCGCCACAGGAAGGCTACACCTTC. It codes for CASSESPQEGYTF. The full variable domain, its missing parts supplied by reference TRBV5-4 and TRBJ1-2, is ETGVTQSPTHLIKTRGQQVTLRCSSQSGHNTVSWYQQALGQGPQFIFQYYREEENGRGNFPPRFSGLQFPNYSSELNVNALELDDSALYLCASSESPQEGYTFGSGTRLTVV.